There are many counts of the clone carrying this T cell receptor beta chain. Its antigen is as yet unknown. Read coverage stops 3 residues before the CDR3 terminus; the germline J gene supplies the remainder. The CDR3 has 13 amino acids. Trimming took off 1 base at V and 3 bases at J, with 7 bases between the two ends. Germline CDR1 reads DFQATT; CDR2 reads SNEGSKA (reference sequence). Profiling relied on immunoSEQ multiplex PCR, and the TCRdb table lists in-frame clones only, not all of them. The sample presents under 35,000 clones, none singletons. Each donor provided roughly 4.5 to 8 ml of heparinized whole blood. The sample belongs to a study of T cell clonality in common variable immunodeficiency. Study-wide findings and caveats: In common variable immunodeficiency, TCR beta chains reportedly carried fewer deletions and N-nucleotide insertions. Compared with healthy controls, CVID subjects showed increased TCRbeta clonality, mostly in about a third.

The V gene is TRBV20-1, the J gene TRBJ1-5; D not certain. The sample taken for sequencing was peripheral blood mononuclear cells. The clonotype originates from a person aged 18 to 75 in good health. The DNA read from the CDR3 is TGCAGTGCTAGAGGGCGGAACAATCAGCCC. It encodes CSARGRNNQP. The whole CDR3 sequence is CSARGRNNQPQHF.